The present TCR beta chain was sequenced within a study of shared clonotypes between healthy human individuals. Across the whole study: Each donor's CD4 naive and CD4 memory cells filled three plates apiece, CD8 naive two, and CD8 memory one. Findings and caveats of the study: Larger estimated richness was generally recorded for naive subsets relative to memory subsets.

A roughly 200 ng quantity of DNA, roughly 30,000 T cell genomes, went into the sorted-subset replicate PCRs. Generated by immunoSEQ multiplex PCR, the TCRdb table keeps only in-frame clones and is missing some. The data contain roughly 1 million clones, under 80% of them singletons. As regards this clone: Its antigen remains unidentified.

V gave up 6 bases and J gave up 5 bases; unmatched junction bases: 16. CDR3 length: 18 amino acids. Looked up from germline, CDR1 is MGHDK and CDR2 is SYGVNS. Material for sequencing was memory CD4+ T cells sorted from blood. Noted subset: CD45RA-negative fraction. This TCR was sampled from a man aged 18 to 30 in good health. J is TRBJ2-2 and V is TRBV25-1; 9 positions match TRBD2. CDR3 region: CASSARGSGGQRTGELFF. The CDR3 nucleotides are TGTGCCAGCAGCGCCAGGGGTAGCGGGGGTCAGAGGACCGGGGAGCTGTTTTTT.